This entry lists 15 T cell receptor beta chains sequenced from one sample in a study of cytomegalovirus exposure and HLA in healthy donors. 60 Vbeta and 13 Jbeta primers were used in PCR. The method was immunoSEQ multiplex PCR; TCRdb's version includes in-frame clones alone and lacks a portion of them. The table lists more than 95,000 clones, about two thirds of them singletons, with approximately 3.8% in the top ten. Sequenced material: PBMCs. Receptor source: a man aged 30-40 years in good health and CMV-seronegative.

This clone has just a few counts. The junction differs from germline at one of its ends, possibly a read error. Other nucleotide sequences from this sample produce the same CDR3. The chain joins TRBV6-5 to TRBJ2-3; possible D gene TRBD2, 7 bases. In germline, CDR1 is MNHEY, CDR2 SVGAGI. The CDR3 runs to 13 residues. CDR3 DNA sequence: TGTGCCAGCAGTTACGCGGGGGCAGATACGCAGTACTTT. As protein: CASSYAGADTQYF.

The rearrangement uses TRBV7-9 and TRBJ1-5; possible D gene TRBD1, 6 bases. Germline lookup yields CDR1 SEHNR and CDR2 FQNEAQ (reference sequence). The V gene lost 5 bases and the J gene lost 0 bases, with 14 bases spanning the gap. CDR3 length equals 16 residues. This CDR3 reads CASSPIQGNSNQPQHF. The CDR3 DNA reads TGTGCCAGCAGCCCTATACAGGGAAATAGCAATCAGCCCCAGCATTTT.

This chain connects TRBV6-6 to TRBJ2-3; D ambiguous. Per the germline V gene, CDR1 is MNHNY and CDR2 is SVGAGI (reference sequence). The CDR3 runs to 14 residues. V shed 9 bases and J shed 6 bases, with 19 bases lying between them. The CDR3 bases are TGTGCCAGTCAGGTATATTACAACTCCGATACGCAGTATTTT. Translation: CASQVYYNSDTQYF.

This chain connects TRBV4-1 to TRBJ1-2; 10 nucleotides line up with TRBD1. CDR1 and CDR2 from the germline V gene are MGHRA and YSYEKL. V shed 0 bases, J shed 4 bases, and the junction held 5 bases outside the gene matches. The CDR3 is 16 amino acids. CDR3 in DNA: TGCGCCAGCAGCCAAGACGGACAGGGGGACTCCTATGGCTACACCTTC. Translation: CASSQDGQGDSYGYTF.

This clone was seen more than once but under ten times. The V gene is TRBV4-3, the J gene TRBJ2-7; no clear D. Trimming pared 4 bases from V and 5 bases from J, leaving 12 bases between. CDR1 is LGHNA and CDR2 is YSLEER in the germline V gene. The CDR3 loop spans 13 amino acids. This CDR3 is CASSPSHFHEQYF. The CDR3 bases are TGCGCCAGCAGCCCCAGTCATTTCCACGAGCAGTACTTC.

V and J are TRBV4-3 and TRBJ2-3; 8 bases are a match to TRBD2. CDR1 LGHNA and CDR2 YSLEER come from the germline V gene. The V gene end was trimmed by 0 bases and the J gene end by 2 bases; junction bases not matched to a gene: 10. CDR3 size: 18 residues. The CDR3: CASSQERGALRNTDTQYF. CDR3 nucleotide sequence: TGCGCCAGCAGCCAAGAGCGGGGGGCCCTCCGTAACACAGATACGCAGTATTTT.

The CDR3 region is CASSVGGEASPLHF. CDR3 nucleotide sequence: TGTGCCAGCAGCGTGGGGGGAGAAGCCTCACCCCTCCACTTT. The chain employs TRBV9 and TRBJ1-6, with D perhaps TRBD1 (5 bases). Per the germline V gene, CDR1 is SGDLS and CDR2 is YYNGEE. This CDR3 contains 14 residues. Deletions cut 2 bases from V and 10 bases from J, with 13 bases between.

The chain has TRBV6-6 and TRBJ2-7; 8 bases align to TRBD1. Germline CDR1 is MNHNY and CDR2 is SVGAGI (reference sequence). The CDR3 is made up of 14 amino acids. V gave up 2 bases and J gave up 5 bases; unmatched junction bases: 5. CDR3: CASSYGQGGHEQYF. The CDR3 DNA follows: TGTGCCAGCAGTTACGGACAGGGAGGACACGAGCAGTACTTC.

The chain recombines TRBV6-4 with TRBJ2-3, with D possibly TRBD2 on 5 matching bases. CDR1 MRHNA and CDR2 SNTAGT come from the germline V gene. This CDR3 has 16 residues. Deletions cut 2 bases from V and 2 bases from J, with 14 bases between. CDR3 residues: CASSDAAGAPTDTQYF. In nucleotides, the CDR3 is TGTGCCAGCAGTGACGCGGCGGGTGCCCCCACAGATACGCAGTATTTT.

The CDR3: CASSQDANLGGTEAFF. The CDR3 DNA sequence: TGCGCCAGCAGCCAAGACGCGAACCTCGGGGGCACTGAAGCTTTCTTT. The rearrangement uses TRBV4-3 and TRBJ1-1; tentatively, D is TRBD1 (5 bases). From germline, CDR1 is LGHNA and CDR2 YSLEER. There are 16 residues in the CDR3. Trimming took off 0 bases at V and 4 bases at J, with 15 bases between the two ends.

This clone has just one count. The chain links TRBV5-6 to TRBJ1-3; possibly TRBD1 for D (6 bases). Trimming pared 5 bases from V and 4 bases from J, leaving 10 bases between. The CDR3 is made up of 13 amino acids. In germline, CDR1 is SGHDT, CDR2 YYEEEE. For the CDR3, the DNA is TGTGCCAGCAGACAGGGAATGGGAAACACCATATATTTT. It yields the protein CASRQGMGNTIYF.

Regarding this clone: One junction end disagrees with the germline gene, perhaps due to a read error. The chain has TRBV7-9 and TRBJ2-7, with TRBD1 matching 11 bases. The length of the CDR3 is 15 residues. Germline CDR1 and CDR2: SEHNR and FQNEAQ (reference sequence). The CDR3 DNA is TGTTCCAGCAGCTCGGTGGACAGGGGGCCCCACGAGCAGTACTTC. This codes for CSSSSVDRGPHEQYF.

J is TRBJ2-3 and V is TRBV18; weak D call: TRBD1 (5 bases). The germline gives CDR1 KGHSH, CDR2 LQKENI. The CDR3 is made up of 12 amino acids. V lost 8 bases and J lost 4, with 10 bases in between. In nucleotides, the CDR3 is TGTGCCAGCCGACAGATCGCAGATACGCAGTATTTT. The encoded protein is CASRQIADTQYF.

This sequence joins TRBV7-2 and TRBJ1-1; 7 bases line up with TRBD1. The CDR3 length is 15 residues. V shed 0 bases, J shed 4 bases, and the junction held 5 bases outside the gene matches. Germline V gene lookup returns CDR1 SGHTA and CDR2 FQGNSA. Here the CDR3 reads CASSLAYYRGTEAFF. In nucleotides, the CDR3 is TGTGCCAGCAGCTTAGCGTACTACAGGGGCACTGAAGCTTTCTTT.

This clone came up a few times. This chain links TRBV5-1 with TRBJ1-1; D gene uncertain. This CDR3 comprises 15 residues. Trimming shortened V by 0 bases and J by 3 bases, and 12 bases separated the two germline ends. The germline CDR1 and CDR2 sequences are SGHRS and YFSETQ. The CDR3 bases are TGCGCCAGCAGCTTGGATAACAGTCTGGACACTGAAGCTTTCTTT. This sequence encodes CASSLDNSLDTEAFF.